The 29 T cell receptor beta chains given below trace back to one sample, sequenced in a study of blood T cell repertoires in COVID-19. Only in-frame clones appear in the TCRdb table, and some are missing; sequencing was by immunoSEQ multiplex PCR. The table has about 200,000 clones, approximately 94% seen once; the top ten hold approximately 0.8%. The sequenced sample consisted of peripheral blood. Source of these receptors: a man younger than 45 with COVID-19, enrolled during active disease.

The gene calls are TRBV6-5 and TRBJ2-5; TRBD2 agrees at 9 bases. The CDR3 consists of 16 residues. The germline CDR1 and CDR2 sequences are MNHEY and SVGAGI. V lost 0 bases and J lost 5; bases outside the gene matches: 7. Here the CDR3 reads CASSYSVGTSIETQYF. CDR3 in DNA: TGTGCCAGCAGTTACTCGGTCGGGACTAGCATTGAGACCCAGTACTTC.

The chain combines TRBV9 with TRBJ1-2, with 9 bases matching TRBD1. V shed 0 bases, J shed 4 bases, and the junction held 7 bases outside the gene matches. The CDR3 has 16 amino acids. CDR1 is SGDLS, CDR2 YYNGEE, per germline. The CDR3 bases are TGTGCCAGCAGCGTAGTACAGGGGGCGCGTGGCTATGGCTACACCTTC. Translated: CASSVVQGARGYGYTF.

The gene calls are TRBV15 and TRBJ1-2, with D unresolved. CDR3 size: 15 residues. V lost 0 bases and J lost 2, with 10 bases in between. The germline CDR1 and CDR2 sequences are LNHNV and YYDKDF (reference sequence). The CDR3 loop is CATSRDLGQNYGYTF. The CDR3 DNA reads as TGTGCCACCAGCAGAGATCTTGGCCAGAACTATGGCTACACCTTC.

The chain has TRBV25-1 and TRBJ2-7, with D perhaps matching TRBD1 (5 bases). The CDR3 contains 14 residues. Germline-derived CDR1 and CDR2 are MGHDK and SYGVNS. Trimming stripped 2 bases from V and 0 bases from J, with 8 bases between. The CDR3 protein is CASSEPGNSYEQYF. The CDR3, as DNA: TGTGCCAGCAGTGAACCAGGGAACTCCTACGAGCAGTACTTC.

The chain employs TRBV5-5 and TRBJ1-5; D not resolved. The CDR3 consists of 14 residues. Trimming cost V 4 bases and J 6 bases, with 14 bases left between them. Germline CDR1 and CDR2: SGHKS and YYEKEE (reference sequence). DNA of the CDR3: TGTGCCAGCAGCACGGAGGGCATTGTTCAGCCCCAGCATTTT. This codes for CASSTEGIVQPQHF.

The chain uses TRBV4-1 and TRBJ2-7; possible D gene TRBD2, 5 bases. This CDR3 is built from 17 residues. The germline CDR1 and CDR2 sequences are MGHRA and YSYEKL. The germline V and J ends were trimmed by 3 bases and 1 base, with 19 bases remaining between them. CDR3 sequence (DNA): TGCGCCAGCAGCCACATTCTTCCCGGGAAAGGATCCTACGAGCAGTACTTC. This codes for CASSHILPGKGSYEQYF.

The rearrangement uses TRBV13 and TRBJ1-4; 8 nucleotides match TRBD1. V was pared by 9 bases and J by 6 bases, with 6 bases of the junction left unmatched. CDR1 is PRHDT, CDR2 FYEKMQ, per germline (reference sequence). The CDR3 loop spans 13 amino acids. The CDR3 here is CASNRGGYEKLFF. DNA for the CDR3: TGTGCCAGTAACAGGGGGGGTTATGAAAAACTGTTTTTT.

This chain connects TRBV12-5 to TRBJ2-7; 8 nucleotides match TRBD1. J lost 2 bases, V lost 0 bases, and 3 bases had no gene match. Germline V CDR1 and CDR2: LGHNT, FRNRAP. The length of the CDR3 is 15 residues. Written as DNA, the CDR3 is TGTGCTAGTGGTTTGGTATTACAGGGGGCCTACGAGCAGTACTTC. Its protein is CASGLVLQGAYEQYF.

The V and J genes are TRBV18 and TRBJ2-1; D is perhaps TRBD1 (6 bases). Trimming stripped 6 bases from V and 9 bases from J, with 12 bases between. The CDR3 covers 12 residues. Germline values: CDR1 KGHSH, CDR2 LQKENI. The CDR3, as DNA: TGTGCCAGCTCCCCGACAGGAGGTGAGCAGTTCTTC. This gives the protein CASSPTGGEQFF.

The chain's CDR3 is CASSGTGAVDTEAFF. CDR3 DNA sequence: TGTGCCAGCAGTGGGACAGGGGCCGTCGACACTGAAGCTTTCTTT. The chain recombines TRBV5-5 with TRBJ1-1, with 10 bases lining up with TRBD1. Trimming took 5 bases from V and 3 from J; bases not matched to a gene: 7. The CDR3 runs 15 residues. In germline, CDR1 is SGHKS, CDR2 YYEKEE (reference sequence).

DNA of the CDR3: TGTGCCAGCATGAAGGGCCAGGGAGGTGAAGCTTTCTTT. This encodes CASMKGQGGEAFF. The chain is built from TRBV2 and TRBJ1-1, with D perhaps matching TRBD1 (5 bases). Trimming stripped 7 bases from V and 7 bases from J, with 16 bases between. Germline V CDR1 and CDR2: SNHLY, FYNNEI. The CDR3 totals 13 residues.

The chain employs TRBV9 and TRBJ1-1, with a possible D match to TRBD1 (6 bases). Trimming left V 4 bases short and J 7 bases short, with 14 bases between. CDR1 is SGDLS, CDR2 YYNGEE, per germline. The CDR3 is 13 residues long. CDR3: CASSPQGNGEAFF. The CDR3 DNA sequence: TGTGCCAGCAGCCCCCAGGGGAATGGTGAAGCTTTCTTT.

On this clone itself: Other nucleotide sequences in the sample specify the same CDR3. The chain combines TRBV24-1 with TRBJ2-1, with D possibly TRBD2 on 6 matching bases. From germline, CDR1 is KGHDR and CDR2 SFDVKD. Trimming shortened V by 5 bases and J by 5 bases, and 12 bases separated the two germline ends. The CDR3 is made up of 14 amino acids. CDR3 sequence reads: CATSGAGFNNEQFF. The CDR3 bases are TGTGCCACCAGTGGGGCGGGATTCAACAATGAGCAGTTCTTC.

This chain links TRBV28 with TRBJ2-7; D is possibly TRBD1 (6 bases). V was cut by 5 bases and J by 4 bases, with 18 bases left in between. CDR1 and CDR2 from the germline V gene are MDHEN and SYDVKM. The CDR3 runs 15 residues. The DNA of the CDR3 is TGTGCCAGCAGTCCCTGGGTTGGGGGCGCGTACGAGCAGTACTTC. Translating gives CASSPWVGGAYEQYF.

About this clone: The sample holds other DNA sequences that translate to the same CDR3. This chain links TRBV6-5 with TRBJ1-6; a weak D match, TRBD1 (6 bases). The germline V and J ends were trimmed by 5 bases and 5 bases, with 10 bases remaining between them. The CDR3 contains 14 residues. Germline V gene sequence: CDR1 MNHEY, CDR2 SVGAGI. CDR3 DNA sequence: TGTGCCAGCAGTCCGGGACAAAATAATTCACCCCTCCACTTT. This sequence encodes CASSPGQNNSPLHF.

The chain has TRBV2 and TRBJ1-6; TRBD1 matches 9 bases. J gave up 9 bases and V 6 bases, and 6 bases lay outside the gene matches. CDR1 and CDR2 (germline): SNHLY, FYNNEI. This CDR3 has 14 residues. CDR3 sequence (DNA): TGTGCCAGCAGAGGGACAGGGATGGGTTCACCCCTCCACTTT. Translating it yields CASRGTGMGSPLHF.

The gene calls are TRBV3-1 (or the pseudogene TRBV3-2) and TRBJ1-2; D ambiguous. Germline loops: CDR1 LGHDT, CDR2 YNNKEL (reference sequence). The ends were cut back, 7 bases at V and 5 bases at J, with 14 bases in the middle. The CDR3 is 13 residues long. CDR3 DNA sequence: TGTGCCAGCACGCCCCTCGACGGGTATGGCTACACCTTC. Its translation: CASTPLDGYGYTF.

The chain combines TRBV14 with TRBJ2-7, with a tentative D call TRBD1 (5 bases). The CDR3 runs 13 residues. With 1 base removed from V and 7 bases from J, the gap between germline ends came to 11 bases. CDR1 SGHDN and CDR2 FVKESK come from the germline V gene. CDR3 protein: CASSQGLPGEQYF. Written as DNA, the CDR3 is TGTGCCAGCAGCCAAGGACTCCCAGGGGAGCAGTACTTC.

V and J are TRBV5-1 and TRBJ1-2, with TRBD1 matching 8 bases. The CDR3 is 16 residues long. The junction had 4 bases not matched to a gene; V was cut back by 0 bases and J by 0 bases. CDR1 and CDR2 (germline): SGHRS, YFSETQ. The CDR3, as DNA: TGCGCCAGCAGCTTGGGGACAGGGTACTCTAACTATGGCTACACCTTC. Its protein product is CASSLGTGYSNYGYTF.

V and J are TRBV19 and TRBJ2-3, with 9 bases that match TRBD2. The CDR3 extends over 17 amino acids. Germline V gene sequence: CDR1 LNHDA, CDR2 SQIVND (reference sequence). V was clipped by 4 bases and J by 0 bases; unmatched bases: 8. The chain's CDR3 is CASSKTTSGTSTDTQYF. The CDR3 bases are TGTGCCAGTAGTAAGACGACTAGCGGAACTAGCACAGATACGCAGTATTTT.

The chain couples TRBV27 to TRBJ2-1; D might be TRBD1 (6 bases). There are 14 residues in the CDR3. V gave up 7 bases and J gave up 0 bases, with 10 bases separating them. Germline lookup yields CDR1 MNHEY and CDR2 SMNVEV (reference sequence). In DNA, the CDR3 is TGTGCCAGCAACGGACAGAGCTCCTACAATGAGCAGTTCTTC. Amino acid sequence: CASNGQSSYNEQFF.

This clone showed up just once. V is TRBV10-3 and J is TRBJ1-2; D remains unclear. V lost 4 bases and J 2 bases, leaving 17 bases between the germline ends. The CDR3 extends over 16 amino acids. CDR1 and CDR2 (germline): ENHRY, SYGVKD. CDR3 coding DNA: TGTGCCATCAGTGCCGATCATCTGGCACAGAACTATGGCTACACCTTC. It encodes CAISADHLAQNYGYTF.

This chain connects TRBV27 to TRBJ1-1; D is perhaps TRBD1 (6 bases). Germline V CDR1 and CDR2: MNHEY, SMNVEV (reference sequence). The CDR3 has 14 amino acids. Trimming cost V 2 bases and J 5 bases, with 12 bases left between them. This chain's CDR3 is CASSLGGARTEAFF. CDR3 DNA sequence: TGTGCCAGCAGTTTAGGGGGGGCGCGAACTGAAGCTTTCTTT.

The CDR3 nucleotides read TGTGCCAGCAGCGCACAGGGGGCGCCTGGAAACACCATATATTTT. It yields the protein CASSAQGAPGNTIYF. V gene TRBV9 combines with J gene TRBJ1-3, with 9 bases aligning to TRBD1. Trimming removed 3 bases from V and 2 bases from J; junction bases left unmatched: 3. Germline V lookup: CDR1 SGDLS, CDR2 YYNGEE. The CDR3 totals 15 residues.

This chain connects TRBV6-5 to TRBJ2-3; 13 bases are shared with TRBD2. The CDR3 totals 15 residues. With V trimmed by 6 bases and J by 6 bases, 6 bases remained unmatched. Germline CDR1 is MNHEY and CDR2 is SVGAGI. The CDR3 loop reads CASRAGTSGVDTQYF. The CDR3 nucleotides read TGTGCCAGCAGAGCCGGGACTAGCGGGGTTGATACGCAGTATTTT.

The chain uses TRBV2 and TRBJ2-3, with TRBD2 matching 9 bases. The junction had 2 bases not matched to a gene; V was cut back by 6 bases and J by 1 base. Per germline, CDR1 SNHLY and CDR2 FYNNEI. CDR3 size: 14 residues. The CDR3 spells CASRLAGGTDTQYF. In nucleotides, the CDR3 is TGTGCCAGCAGATTAGCGGGGGGCACAGATACGCAGTATTTT.

This clone appeared a few times. The chain combines TRBV10-3 with TRBJ1-1, with D possibly matching TRBD1 (6 bases). There are 18 residues in the CDR3. Germline CDR1 reads ENHRY; CDR2 reads SYGVKD. V shed 0 bases and J shed 2 bases, with 19 bases lying between them. The CDR3 is CAISESAFGGLSNTEAFF. In DNA, the CDR3 is TGTGCCATCAGTGAGTCGGCGTTTGGGGGCTTGAGTAACACTGAAGCTTTCTTT.

The chain links TRBV9 to TRBJ1-2, with D perhaps TRBD1 (5 bases). Germline lookup yields CDR1 SGDLS and CDR2 YYNGEE. The CDR3 is made up of 18 amino acids. Trimming took off 2 bases at V and 3 bases at J, with 23 bases between the two ends. This chain's CDR3 is CASSVGDFGWGEYYGYTF. The CDR3 bases are TGTGCCAGCAGCGTCGGGGACTTTGGGTGGGGCGAATACTATGGCTACACCTTC. Together with reference TRBV9 and TRBJ1-2, the CDR3 gives the full variable domain: DSGVTQTPKHLITATGQRVTLRCSPRSGDLSVYWYQQSLDQGLQFLIQYYNGEERAKGNILERFSAQQFPDLHSELNLSSLELGDSALYFCASSVGDFGWGEYYGYTFGSGTRLTVV.

This chain links TRBV4-2 with TRBJ2-5; D call uncertain. The V gene lost 1 base and the J gene lost 5 bases, with 5 bases spanning the gap. This CDR3 contains 12 residues. The germline V gene encodes CDR1 LGHNA and CDR2 YNFKEQ. Here the CDR3 DNA reads TGTGCCAGCAGCCAAGGAGCCGAGACCCAGTACTTC. This codes for CASSQGAETQYF.